This T cell receptor (beta chain) was sequenced during a study of beta chain features in type 1 diabetes. Study-level findings and limits: cDNA-based sequencing might over-represent cells highly expressing TCR. Among type 1 diabetes patients, VDJ junctions had fewer insertions and more deletions.

The CDR3 length is 15 residues. CDR1 is SGHTA and CDR2 is FQGTGA in the germline V gene. The ends lost 2 bases at V and 9 bases at J; junction bases unmatched: 11. Points on this clone: Its target is unknown.

Every isolated RNA sample was fully reverse transcribed, so sequencing captured expressed TCRB transcripts. TCRdb's copy holds only in-frame clones and misses some; the assay was immunoSEQ multiplex PCR. The sample comprises roughly 330,000 clones, about 10% of which are singletons, and 0.015% rests with the top ten. J is TRBJ2-3 and V is TRBV7-3; 7 bases map to TRBD2. The sequenced sample was naive CD4+ T cells from blood. This receptor was taken from a woman aged 25 to 45 in good health. This CDR3 reads CASSLSASGTSTQYF. CDR3 coding DNA: TGTGCCAGCAGCTTATCGGCTAGCGGCACATCAACGCAGTATTTT.